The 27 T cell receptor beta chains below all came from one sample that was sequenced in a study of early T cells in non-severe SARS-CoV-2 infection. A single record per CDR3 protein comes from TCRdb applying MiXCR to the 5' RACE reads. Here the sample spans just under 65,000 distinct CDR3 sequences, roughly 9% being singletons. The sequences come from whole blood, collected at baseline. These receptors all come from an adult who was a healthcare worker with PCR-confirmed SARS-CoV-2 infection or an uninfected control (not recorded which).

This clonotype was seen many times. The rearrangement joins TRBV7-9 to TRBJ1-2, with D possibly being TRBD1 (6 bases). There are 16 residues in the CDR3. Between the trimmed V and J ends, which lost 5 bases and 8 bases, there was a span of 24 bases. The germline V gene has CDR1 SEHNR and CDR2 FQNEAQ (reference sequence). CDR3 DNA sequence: TGTGCCAGCAGCCATCTAGGGGGTACGGGACTATGGGGCTACACCTTC. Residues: CASSHLGGTGLWGYTF.

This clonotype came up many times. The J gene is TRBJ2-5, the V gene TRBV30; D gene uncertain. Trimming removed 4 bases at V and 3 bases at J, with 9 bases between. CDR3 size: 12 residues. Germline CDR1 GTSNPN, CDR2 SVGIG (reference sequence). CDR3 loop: CAWNGPEETQYF. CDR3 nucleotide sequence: TGTGCCTGGAACGGGCCTGAAGAGACCCAGTACTTC.

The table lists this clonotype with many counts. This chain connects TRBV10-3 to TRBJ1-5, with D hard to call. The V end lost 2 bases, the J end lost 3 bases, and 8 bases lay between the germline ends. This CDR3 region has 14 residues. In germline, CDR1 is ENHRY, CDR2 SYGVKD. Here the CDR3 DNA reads TGTGCCATCAGTGAGGCAGGAGACAATCAGCCCCAGCATTTT. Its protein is CAISEAGDNQPQHF.

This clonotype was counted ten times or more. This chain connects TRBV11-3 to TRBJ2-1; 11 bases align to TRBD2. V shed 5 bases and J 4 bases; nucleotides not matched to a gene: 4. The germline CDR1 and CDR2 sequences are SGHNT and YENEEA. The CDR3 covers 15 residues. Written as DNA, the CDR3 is TGTGCCAGCAGCATCGGGACTAGCGGTTACAATGAGCAGTTCTTC. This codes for CASSIGTSGYNEQFF.

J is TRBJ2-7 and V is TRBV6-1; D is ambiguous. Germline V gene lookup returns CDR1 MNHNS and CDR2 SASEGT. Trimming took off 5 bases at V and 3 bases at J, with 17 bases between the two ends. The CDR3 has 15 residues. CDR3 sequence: CASSPEDHRSYEQYF. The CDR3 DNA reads TGTGCCAGCAGTCCGGAAGACCATCGCAGCTACGAGCAGTACTTC.

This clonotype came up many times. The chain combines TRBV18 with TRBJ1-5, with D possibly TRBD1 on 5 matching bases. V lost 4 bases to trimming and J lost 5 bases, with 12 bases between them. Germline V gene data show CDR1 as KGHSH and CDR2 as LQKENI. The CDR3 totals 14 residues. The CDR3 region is CASSRSGGDQPQHF. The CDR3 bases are TGTGCCAGCTCACGTTCTGGGGGAGATCAGCCCCAGCATTTT.

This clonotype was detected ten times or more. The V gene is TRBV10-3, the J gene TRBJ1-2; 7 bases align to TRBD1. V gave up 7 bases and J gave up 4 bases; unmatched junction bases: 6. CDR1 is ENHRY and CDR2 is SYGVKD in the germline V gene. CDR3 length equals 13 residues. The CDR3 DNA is TGTGCCATCACCTCAGGGGGGGTCTATGGCTACACCTTC. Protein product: CAITSGGVYGYTF.

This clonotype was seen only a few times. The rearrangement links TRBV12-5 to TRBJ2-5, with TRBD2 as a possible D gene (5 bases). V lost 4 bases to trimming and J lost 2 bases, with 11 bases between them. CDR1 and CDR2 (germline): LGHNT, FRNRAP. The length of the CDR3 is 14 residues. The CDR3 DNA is TGTGCTAGTGGTTCCTCAGCGGTACAAGAGACCCAGTACTTC. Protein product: CASGSSAVQETQYF.

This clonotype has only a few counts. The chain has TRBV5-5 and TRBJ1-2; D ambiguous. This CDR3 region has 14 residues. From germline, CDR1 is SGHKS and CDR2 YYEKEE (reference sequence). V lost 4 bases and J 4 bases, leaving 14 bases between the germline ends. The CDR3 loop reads CASSAGRYLYGYTF. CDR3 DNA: TGTGCCAGCAGCGCCGGGAGGTATCTCTATGGCTACACCTTC.

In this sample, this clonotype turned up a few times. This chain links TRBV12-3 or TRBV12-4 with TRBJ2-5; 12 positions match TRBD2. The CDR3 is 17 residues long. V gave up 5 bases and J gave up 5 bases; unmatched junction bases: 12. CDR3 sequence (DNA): TGTGCCAGCAGTCGGGCTAGATCTAGCGGGAGGGAGGAGACCCAGTACTTC. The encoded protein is CASSRARSSGREETQYF.

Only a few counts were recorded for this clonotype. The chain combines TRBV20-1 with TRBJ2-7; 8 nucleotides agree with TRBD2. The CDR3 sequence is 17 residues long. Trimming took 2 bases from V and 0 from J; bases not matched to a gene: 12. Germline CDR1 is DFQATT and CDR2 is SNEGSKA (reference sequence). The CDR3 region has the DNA TGCAGTGCTAGATCTCTTCGGGGGGGAGGGAGCTCCTACGAGCAGTACTTC. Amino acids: CSARSLRGGGSSYEQYF.

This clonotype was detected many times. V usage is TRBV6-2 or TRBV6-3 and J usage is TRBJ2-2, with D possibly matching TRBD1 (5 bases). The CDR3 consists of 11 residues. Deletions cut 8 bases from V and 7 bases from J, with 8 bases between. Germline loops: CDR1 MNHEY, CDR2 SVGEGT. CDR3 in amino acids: CASGAIGELFF. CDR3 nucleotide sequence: TGTGCCAGCGGGGCCATCGGGGAGCTGTTTTTT.

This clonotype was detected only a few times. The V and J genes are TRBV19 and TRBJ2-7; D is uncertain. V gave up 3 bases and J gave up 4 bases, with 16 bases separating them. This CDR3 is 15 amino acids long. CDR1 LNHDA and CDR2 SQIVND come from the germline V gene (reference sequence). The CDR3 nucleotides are TGTGCCAGTAGTATCCGGGCAGATCCTCAATACGAGCAGTACTTC. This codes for CASSIRADPQYEQYF.

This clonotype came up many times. The DNA of the CDR3 is TGTGCCAGCAGTGAAGCGCTTAGAGCTAGCGGGAGATCGGGGGCCAACGTCCTGACTTTC. Encoded protein: CASSEALRASGRSGANVLTF. The chain combines TRBV2 with TRBJ2-6, with 10 bases matching TRBD2. The ends lost 0 bases at V and 4 bases at J; junction bases unmatched: 12. The CDR3 loop spans 20 amino acids. Germline V gene lookup returns CDR1 SNHLY and CDR2 FYNNEI.

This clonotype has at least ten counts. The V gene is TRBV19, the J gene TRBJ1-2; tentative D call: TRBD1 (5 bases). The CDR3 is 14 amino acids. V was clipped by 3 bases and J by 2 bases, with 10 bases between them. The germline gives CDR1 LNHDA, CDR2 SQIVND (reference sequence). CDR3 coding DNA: TGTGCCAGTAGTATCTCGACAGTCAACTATGGCTACACCTTC. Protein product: CASSISTVNYGYTF.

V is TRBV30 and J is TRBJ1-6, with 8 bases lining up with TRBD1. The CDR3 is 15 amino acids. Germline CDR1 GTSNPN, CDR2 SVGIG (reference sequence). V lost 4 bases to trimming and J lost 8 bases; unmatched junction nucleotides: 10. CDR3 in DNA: TGTGCCTGGAACCCCAGACAGGGACAGGATTCACCCCTCCACTTT. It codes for CAWNPRQGQDSPLHF.

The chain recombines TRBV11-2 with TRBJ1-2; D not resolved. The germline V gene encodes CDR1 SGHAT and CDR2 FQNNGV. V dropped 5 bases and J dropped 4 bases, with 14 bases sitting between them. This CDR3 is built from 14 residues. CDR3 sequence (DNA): TGTGCCAGCAGCCCCCCACGGGGTCCCTATGGCTACACCTTC. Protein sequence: CASSPPRGPYGYTF.

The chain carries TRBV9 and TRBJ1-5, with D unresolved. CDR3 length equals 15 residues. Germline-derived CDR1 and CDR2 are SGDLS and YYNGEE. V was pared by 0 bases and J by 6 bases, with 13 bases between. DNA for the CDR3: TGTGCCAGCAGCGTAGCTGGGGAGGGCAGTCAGCCCCAGCATTTT. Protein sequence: CASSVAGEGSQPQHF.

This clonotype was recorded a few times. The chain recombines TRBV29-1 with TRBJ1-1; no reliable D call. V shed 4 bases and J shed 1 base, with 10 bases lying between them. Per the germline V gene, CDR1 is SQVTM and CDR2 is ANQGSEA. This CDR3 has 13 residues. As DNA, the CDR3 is TGCAGCGTTGTCCCTGATACGAACACTGAAGCTTTCTTT. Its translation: CSVVPDTNTEAFF.

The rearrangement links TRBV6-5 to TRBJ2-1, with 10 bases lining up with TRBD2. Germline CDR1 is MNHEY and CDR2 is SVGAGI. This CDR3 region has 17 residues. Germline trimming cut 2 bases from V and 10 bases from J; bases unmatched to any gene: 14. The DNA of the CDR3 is TGTGCCAGCAGTTACGCCAATGAGTGGCTAGCGGGAGCCGAGCAGTTCTTC. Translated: CASSYANEWLAGAEQFF.

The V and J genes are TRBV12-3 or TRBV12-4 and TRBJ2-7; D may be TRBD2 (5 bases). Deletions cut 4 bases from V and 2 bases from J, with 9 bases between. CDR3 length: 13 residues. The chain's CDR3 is CASSSGSPYEQYF. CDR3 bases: TGTGCCAGCAGTTCGGGATCGCCCTACGAGCAGTACTTC.

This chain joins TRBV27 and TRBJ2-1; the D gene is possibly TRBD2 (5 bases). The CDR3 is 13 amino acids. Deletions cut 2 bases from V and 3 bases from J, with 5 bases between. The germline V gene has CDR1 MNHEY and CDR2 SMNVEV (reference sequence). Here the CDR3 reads CASSLDYYNEQFF. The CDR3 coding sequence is TGTGCCAGCAGTTTAGACTACTACAATGAGCAGTTCTTC.

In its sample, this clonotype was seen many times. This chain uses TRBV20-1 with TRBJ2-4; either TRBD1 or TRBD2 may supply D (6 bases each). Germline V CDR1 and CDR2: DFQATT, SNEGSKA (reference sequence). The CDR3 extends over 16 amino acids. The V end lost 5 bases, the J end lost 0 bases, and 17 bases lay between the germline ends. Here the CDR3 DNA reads TGCAGTGCTGCGAAAGACCGGGGGCTAGCCAAAAACATTCAGTACTTC. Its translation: CSAAKDRGLAKNIQYF.

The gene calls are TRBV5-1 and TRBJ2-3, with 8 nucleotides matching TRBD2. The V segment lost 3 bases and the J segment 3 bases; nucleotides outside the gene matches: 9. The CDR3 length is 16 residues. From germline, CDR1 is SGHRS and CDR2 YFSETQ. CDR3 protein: CASSSLQAGATDTQYF. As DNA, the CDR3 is TGCGCCAGCAGCTCACTCCAAGCGGGGGCAACAGATACGCAGTATTTT. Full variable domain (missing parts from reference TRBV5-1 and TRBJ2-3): KAGVTQTPRYLIKTRGQQVTLSCSPISGHRSVSWYQQTPGQGLQFLFEYFSETQRNKGNFPGRFSGRQFSNSRSEMNVSTLELGDSALYLCASSSLQAGATDTQYFGPGTRLTVL.

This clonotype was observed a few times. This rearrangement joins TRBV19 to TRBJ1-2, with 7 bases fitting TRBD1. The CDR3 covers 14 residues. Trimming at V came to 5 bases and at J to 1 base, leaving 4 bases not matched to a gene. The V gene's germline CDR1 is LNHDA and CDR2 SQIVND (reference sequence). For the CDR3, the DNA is TGTGCCAGTAGTGTGGGACAGAATAACTATGGCTACACCTTC. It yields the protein CASSVGQNNYGYTF.

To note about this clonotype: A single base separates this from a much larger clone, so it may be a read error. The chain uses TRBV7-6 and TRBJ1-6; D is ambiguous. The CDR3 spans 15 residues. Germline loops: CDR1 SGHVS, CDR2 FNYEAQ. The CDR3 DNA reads TGTGTCAGCAGCTTAGAGGCGGATCGAAATTCACCCCTCCACTTT. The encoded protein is CVSSLEADRNSPLHF.

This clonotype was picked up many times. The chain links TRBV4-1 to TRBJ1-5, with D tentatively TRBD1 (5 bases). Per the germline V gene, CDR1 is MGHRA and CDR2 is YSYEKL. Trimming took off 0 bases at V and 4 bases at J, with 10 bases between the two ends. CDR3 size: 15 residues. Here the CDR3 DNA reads TGCGCCAGCAGCCAAGATGGGGCGGGGAATCAGCCCCAGCATTTT. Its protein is CASSQDGAGNQPQHF.